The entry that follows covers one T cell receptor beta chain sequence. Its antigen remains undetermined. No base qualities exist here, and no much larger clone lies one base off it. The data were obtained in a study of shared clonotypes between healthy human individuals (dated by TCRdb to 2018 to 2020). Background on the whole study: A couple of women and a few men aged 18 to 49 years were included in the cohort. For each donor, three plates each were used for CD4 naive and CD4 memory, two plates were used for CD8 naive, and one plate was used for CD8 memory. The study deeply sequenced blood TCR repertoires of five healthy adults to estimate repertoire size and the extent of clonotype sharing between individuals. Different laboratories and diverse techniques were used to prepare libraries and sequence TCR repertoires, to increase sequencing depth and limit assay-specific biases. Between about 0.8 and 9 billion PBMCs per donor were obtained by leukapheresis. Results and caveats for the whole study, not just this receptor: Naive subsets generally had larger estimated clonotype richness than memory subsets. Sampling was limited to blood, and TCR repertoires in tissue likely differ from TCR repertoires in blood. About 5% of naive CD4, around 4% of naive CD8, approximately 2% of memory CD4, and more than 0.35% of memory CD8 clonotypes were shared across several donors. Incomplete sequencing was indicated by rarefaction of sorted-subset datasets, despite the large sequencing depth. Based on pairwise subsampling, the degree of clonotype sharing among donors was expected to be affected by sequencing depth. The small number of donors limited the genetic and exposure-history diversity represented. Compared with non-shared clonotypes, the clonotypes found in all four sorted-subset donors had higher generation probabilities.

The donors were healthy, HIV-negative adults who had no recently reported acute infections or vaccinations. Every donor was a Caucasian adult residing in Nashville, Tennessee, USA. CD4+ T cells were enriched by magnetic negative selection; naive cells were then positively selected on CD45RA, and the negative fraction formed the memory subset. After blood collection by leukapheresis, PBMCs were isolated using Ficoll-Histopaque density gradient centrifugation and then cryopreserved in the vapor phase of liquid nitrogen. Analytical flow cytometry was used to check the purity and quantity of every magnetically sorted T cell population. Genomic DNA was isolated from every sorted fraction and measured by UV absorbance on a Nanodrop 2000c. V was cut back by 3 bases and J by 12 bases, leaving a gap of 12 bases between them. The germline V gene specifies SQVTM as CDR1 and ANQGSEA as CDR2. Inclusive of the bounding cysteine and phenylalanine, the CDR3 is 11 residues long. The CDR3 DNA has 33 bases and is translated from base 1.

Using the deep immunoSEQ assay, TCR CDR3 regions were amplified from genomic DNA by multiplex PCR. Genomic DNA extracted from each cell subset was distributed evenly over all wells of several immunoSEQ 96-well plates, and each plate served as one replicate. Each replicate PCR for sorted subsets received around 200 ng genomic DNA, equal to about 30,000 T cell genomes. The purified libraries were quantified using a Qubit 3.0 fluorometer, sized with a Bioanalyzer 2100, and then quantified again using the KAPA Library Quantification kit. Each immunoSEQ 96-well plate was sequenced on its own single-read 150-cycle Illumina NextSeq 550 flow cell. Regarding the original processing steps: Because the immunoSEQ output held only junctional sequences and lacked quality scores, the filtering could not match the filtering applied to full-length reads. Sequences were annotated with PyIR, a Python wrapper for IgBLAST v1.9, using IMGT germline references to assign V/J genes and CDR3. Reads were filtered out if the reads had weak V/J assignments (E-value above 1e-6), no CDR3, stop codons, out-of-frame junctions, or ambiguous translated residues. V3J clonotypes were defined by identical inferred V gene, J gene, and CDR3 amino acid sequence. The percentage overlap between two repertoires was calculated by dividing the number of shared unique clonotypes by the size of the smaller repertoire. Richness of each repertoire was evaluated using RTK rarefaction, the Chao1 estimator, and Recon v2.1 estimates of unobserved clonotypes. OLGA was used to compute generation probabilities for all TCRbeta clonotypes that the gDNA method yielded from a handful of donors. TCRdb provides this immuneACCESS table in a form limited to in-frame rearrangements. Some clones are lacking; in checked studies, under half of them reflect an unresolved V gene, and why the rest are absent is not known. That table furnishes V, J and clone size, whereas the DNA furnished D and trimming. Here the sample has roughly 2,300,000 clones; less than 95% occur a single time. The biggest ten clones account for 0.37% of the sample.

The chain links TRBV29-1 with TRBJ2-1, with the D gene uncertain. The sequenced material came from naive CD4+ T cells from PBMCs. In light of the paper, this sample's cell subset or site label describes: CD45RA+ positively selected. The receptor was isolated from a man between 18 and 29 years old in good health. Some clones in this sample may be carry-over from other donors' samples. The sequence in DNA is TGCAGCGTTGAGAAGGGTGTCGCGCAGTTCTTC. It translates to CSVEKGVAQFF.